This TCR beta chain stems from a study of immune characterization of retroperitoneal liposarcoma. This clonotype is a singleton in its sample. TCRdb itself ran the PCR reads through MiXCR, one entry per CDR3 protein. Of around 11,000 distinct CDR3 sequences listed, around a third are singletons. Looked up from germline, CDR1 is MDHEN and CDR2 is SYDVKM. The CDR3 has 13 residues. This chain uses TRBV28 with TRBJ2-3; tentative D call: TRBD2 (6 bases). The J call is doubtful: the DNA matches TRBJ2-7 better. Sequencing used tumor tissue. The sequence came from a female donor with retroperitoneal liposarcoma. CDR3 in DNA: TGTGCCAGCAGTTTAGGGGGGTGGAATGAGCAGTACTTC. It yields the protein CASSLGGWNEQYF.